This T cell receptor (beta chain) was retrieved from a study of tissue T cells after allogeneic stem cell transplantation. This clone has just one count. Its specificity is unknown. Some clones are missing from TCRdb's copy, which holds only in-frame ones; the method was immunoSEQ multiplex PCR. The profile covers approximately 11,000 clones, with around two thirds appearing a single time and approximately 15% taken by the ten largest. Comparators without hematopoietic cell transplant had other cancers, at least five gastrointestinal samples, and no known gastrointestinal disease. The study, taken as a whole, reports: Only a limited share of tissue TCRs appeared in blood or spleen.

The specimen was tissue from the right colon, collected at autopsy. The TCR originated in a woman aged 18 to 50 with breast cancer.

Here the CDR3 DNA reads TGCAGCGCTCTCCTTAGCGGGCAAGAGACCCAGTACTTC. Residues: CSALLSGQETQYF. The chain employs TRBV29-1 and TRBJ2-5; the match to TRBD2 covers 7 bases. V shed 7 bases, J shed 2 bases, and the junction held 7 bases outside the gene matches. The germline V gene encodes CDR1 SQVTM and CDR2 ANQGSEA. There are 13 residues in the CDR3.